The clone carrying this T cell receptor beta chain is a singleton in its sample. No antigen is known for it. With 1 base removed from V and 3 bases from J, the gap between germline ends came to 6 bases. The length of the CDR3 is 13 residues. Germline loops: CDR1 SGHAT, CDR2 FQNNGV. One entry per CDR3 protein, called by TCRdb with MiXCR from the 5' RACE reads. Among fewer than 65,000 distinct CDR3 sequences listed, approximately 29% were seen once. Findings and limits, study-wide: Tumor Treg TCRs overlapped most with tumor naive CD4+ cells.

This TCR derives from a female donor with breast cancer. The chain is built from TRBV11-2 and TRBJ1-1; D remains unclear. The sample was tumor-infiltrating naive CD4+ T cells sorted from the breast tumor. Described subset: naive CD4+ T cells, CD4+CD45RA+CD25-. The CDR3 sequence: CASSLVPDTEAFF. CDR3 in DNA: TGTGCCAGCAGCTTAGTCCCGGACACTGAAGCTTTCTTT.